What follows is one T cell receptor beta chain and its context. The data stem from a study of blood T cell repertoires in COVID-19. Whole-study context: Whether acute or convalescent, the COVID-19 samples came from the United States, Italy and Spain. PBMCs, B-cell-depleted T cells, or T cells were the source of the cDNA or gDNA that made up the material.

Germline V gene data show CDR1 as SQVTM and CDR2 as ANQGSEA. The CDR3 has 16 residues. J lost 1 base, V lost 0 bases, and 9 bases had no gene match. As originally analysed: Reference gene primers were amplified, and this amplification served to estimate nucleated cell counts. Libraries were prepared by immunoSEQ multiplex PCR; TCRdb keeps only in-frame clonotypes and omits some of them. V and J calls and clone size follow that table, whereas D and trimming were derived from the DNA. The sample records 35,000 or so clones, around 90% being singletons. V usage is TRBV29-1 and J usage is TRBJ2-7; 7 nucleotides match TRBD2. The sequence was obtained from a man between 65 and 79 years old with acute or convalescent COVID-19. Source material: peripheral blood. Written as DNA, the CDR3 is TGCAGCGTTGAAGATAATCTAGGGAGGGGATCCTACGAGCAGTACTTC. This sequence encodes CSVEDNLGRGSYEQYF.